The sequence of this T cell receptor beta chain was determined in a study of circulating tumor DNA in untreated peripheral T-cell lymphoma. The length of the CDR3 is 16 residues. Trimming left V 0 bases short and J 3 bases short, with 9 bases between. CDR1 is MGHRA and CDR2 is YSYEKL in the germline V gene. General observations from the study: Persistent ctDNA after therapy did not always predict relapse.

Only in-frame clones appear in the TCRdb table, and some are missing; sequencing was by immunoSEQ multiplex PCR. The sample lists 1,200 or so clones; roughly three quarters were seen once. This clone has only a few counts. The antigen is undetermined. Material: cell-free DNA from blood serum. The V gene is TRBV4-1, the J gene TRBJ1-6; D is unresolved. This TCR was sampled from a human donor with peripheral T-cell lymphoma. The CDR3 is CASSQDRGIYNSPLHF. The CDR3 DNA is TGCGCCAGCAGCCAAGATCGGGGTATCTATAATTCACCCCTCCACTTT.